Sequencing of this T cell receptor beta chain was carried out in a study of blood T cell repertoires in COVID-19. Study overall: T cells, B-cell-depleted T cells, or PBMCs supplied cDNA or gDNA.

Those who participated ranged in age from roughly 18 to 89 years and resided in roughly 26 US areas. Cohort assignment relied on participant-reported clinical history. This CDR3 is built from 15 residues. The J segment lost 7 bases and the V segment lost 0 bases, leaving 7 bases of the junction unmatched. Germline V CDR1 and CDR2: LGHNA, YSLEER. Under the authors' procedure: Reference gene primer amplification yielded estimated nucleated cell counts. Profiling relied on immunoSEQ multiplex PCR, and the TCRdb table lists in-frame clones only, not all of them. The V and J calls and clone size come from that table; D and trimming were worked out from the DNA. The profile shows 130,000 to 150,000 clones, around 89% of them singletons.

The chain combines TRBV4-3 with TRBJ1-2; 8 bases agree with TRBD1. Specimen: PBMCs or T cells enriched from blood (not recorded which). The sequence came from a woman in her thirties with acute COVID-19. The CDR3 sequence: CASSQDLGTGLGYTF. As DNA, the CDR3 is TGCGCCAGCAGCCAAGATCTTGGGACAGGCCTTGGCTACACCTTC.